This entry is about one T cell receptor beta chain. Its antigen is not identified. The table came from immunoSEQ multiplex PCR; TCRdb's copy has only in-frame clones and leaves some out. The profile shows around 70,000 clones, approximately 84% of them singletons. The record originates from a study of neoadjuvant anti-PD-1 for oral cavity cancer. Regarding the study as a whole: Post-nivolumab, blood T cell clonality was significantly elevated in non-responders. With three patients per group, TCR findings need larger cohorts.

Time point defined: after neoadjuvant nivolumab, at surgical resection. These newly diagnosed stage II-IVA oral cavity squamous cell carcinoma patients had no prior systemic or radiation treatment. Blood cells were analyzed directly, without culture or expansion. V lost 5 bases, J lost 8 bases, and 12 bases lay in between. CDR3 length: 13 amino acids. Germline CDR1 is ENHRY and CDR2 is SYGVKD. This clonotype was sampled from a person aged 40 to 85 with oral cavity squamous cell carcinoma. This chain connects TRBV10-3 to TRBJ1-4, with D possibly matching TRBD1 (5 bases). The specimen was PBMCs, collected after nivolumab (anti-PD-1) treatment. The CDR3 DNA follows: TGTGCCATCAGTAGGGACGGGGGGGAAAAACTGTTTTTT. Amino acid sequence: CAISRDGGEKLFF.